This TCR beta chain was identified during a study of shared clonotypes between healthy human individuals. Study findings and constraints: Generation of non-shared clonotypes was less probable than generation of clonotypes shared by all four donors. When naive CD4 clonotypes were compared across a handful of donors, 5% to 5.5% were shared. Few donors limited the genetic and exposure-history diversity represented.

Sequenced by immunoSEQ multiplex PCR; TCRdb stores in-frame clones only, minus some. The sample lists over 2 million clones, 80% to 95% seen once, with approximately 0.39% in the top ten. Germline lookup yields CDR1 SGHTA and CDR2 FQGNSA. V lost 5 bases and J lost 1, with 14 bases in between. CDR3 length equals 15 residues. Regarding this clone: Its target is unknown.

Study donors comprised healthy, HIV-negative adults devoid of recent acute infection or vaccination. The sequence was collected from a man aged 18 to 35 in good health. Some clones in this sample may be carry-over from other donors' samples. The material sequenced was naive CD4+ T cells from PBMCs. Subset here: CD45RA+ positively selected. The chain joins TRBV7-2 to TRBJ1-2, with D perhaps matching TRBD1 (5 bases). Written as DNA, the CDR3 is TGTGCCAGCAGCAACTGGGGCAGGCATAACTATGGCTACACCTTC. Its translation is CASSNWGRHNYGYTF.